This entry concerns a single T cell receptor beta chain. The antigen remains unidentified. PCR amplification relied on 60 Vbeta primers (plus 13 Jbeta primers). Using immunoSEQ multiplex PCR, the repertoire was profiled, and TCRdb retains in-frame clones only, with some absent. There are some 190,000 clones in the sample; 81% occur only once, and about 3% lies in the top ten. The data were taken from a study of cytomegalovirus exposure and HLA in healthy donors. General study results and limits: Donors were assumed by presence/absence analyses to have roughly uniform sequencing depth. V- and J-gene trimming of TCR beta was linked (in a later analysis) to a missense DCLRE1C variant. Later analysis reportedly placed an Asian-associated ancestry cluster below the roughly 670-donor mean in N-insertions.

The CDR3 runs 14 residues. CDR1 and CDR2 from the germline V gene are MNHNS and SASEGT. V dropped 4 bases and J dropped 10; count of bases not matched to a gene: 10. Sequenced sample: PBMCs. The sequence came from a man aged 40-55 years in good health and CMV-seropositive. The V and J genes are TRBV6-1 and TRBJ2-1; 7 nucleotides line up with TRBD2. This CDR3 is CASSVPPGGEEQFF. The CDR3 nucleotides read TGTGCCAGCAGTGTACCTCCTGGGGGGGAGGAGCAGTTCTTC.